This TCR beta chain emerged from a study of CD8 T cells in ankylosing spondylitis. Points from the study as a whole: One TCR beta motif, made up of under ten highly homologous variants, appeared characteristic of ankylosing spondylitis blood. Disease-linked clones, CD8+, were relatively rare in peripheral blood.

V was shortened by 4 bases and J by 1 base, with 17 bases between the two germline ends. The CDR3 covers 17 residues. Looked up from germline, CDR1 is SNHLY and CDR2 is FYNNEI. As to this clonotype: The antigen remains unidentified.

TCRdb reprocessed the 5' RACE reads with MiXCR, giving one entry per CDR3 protein. The data show 450,000 or so distinct CDR3 sequences, 25% to 30% seen once. Specimen: blood, either unsorted or a sorted T cell fraction (not recorded which). The TCR comes from a male donor with ankylosing spondylitis. This chain uses TRBV2 with TRBJ1-5; D unresolved. The CDR3 DNA reads as TGTGCCAGCAGTGCTCGATTAAGGGATCTGAGCAATCAGCCCCAGCATTTT. This translates into CASSARLRDLSNQPQHF.